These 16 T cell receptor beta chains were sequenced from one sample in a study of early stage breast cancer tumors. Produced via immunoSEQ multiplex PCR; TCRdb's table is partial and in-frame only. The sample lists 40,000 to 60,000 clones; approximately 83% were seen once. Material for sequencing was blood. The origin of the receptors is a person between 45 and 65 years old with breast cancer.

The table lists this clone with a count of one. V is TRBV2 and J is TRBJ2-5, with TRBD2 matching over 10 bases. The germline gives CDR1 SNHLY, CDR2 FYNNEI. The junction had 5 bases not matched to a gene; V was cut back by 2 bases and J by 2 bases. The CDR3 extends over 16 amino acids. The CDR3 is CASSETLAGVQETQYF. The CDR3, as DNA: TGTGCCAGCAGTGAAACCCTAGCGGGGGTGCAAGAGACCCAGTACTTC.

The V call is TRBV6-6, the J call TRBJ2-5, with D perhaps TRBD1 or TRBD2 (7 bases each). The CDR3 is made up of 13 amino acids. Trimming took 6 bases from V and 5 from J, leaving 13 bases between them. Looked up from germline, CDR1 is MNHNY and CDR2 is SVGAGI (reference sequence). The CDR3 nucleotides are TGTGCCAGCAGCAGGGGGGGTGGGGAGACCCAGTACTTC. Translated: CASSRGGGETQYF.

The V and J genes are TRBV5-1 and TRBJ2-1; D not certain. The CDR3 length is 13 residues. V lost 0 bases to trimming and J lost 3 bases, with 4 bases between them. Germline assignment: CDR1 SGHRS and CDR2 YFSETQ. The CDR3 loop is CASSLAVYNEQFF. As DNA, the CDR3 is TGCGCCAGCAGCTTGGCCGTCTACAATGAGCAGTTCTTC.

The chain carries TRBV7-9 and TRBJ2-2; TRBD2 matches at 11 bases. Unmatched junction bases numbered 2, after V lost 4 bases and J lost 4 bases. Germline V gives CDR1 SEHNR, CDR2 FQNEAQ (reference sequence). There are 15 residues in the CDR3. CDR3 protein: CASSYLAGGTGELFF. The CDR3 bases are TGTGCCAGCAGCTATCTAGCGGGGGGCACCGGGGAGCTGTTTTTT.

The CDR3 protein is CASRPGLAHNEQFF. Written as DNA, the CDR3 is TGTGCCAGCCGACCGGGACTAGCCCACAATGAGCAGTTCTTC. The chain joins TRBV7-3 to TRBJ2-1; TRBD2 agrees at 9 bases. The CDR3 spans 14 residues. V was clipped by 8 bases and J by 5 bases; unmatched bases: 7. Germline V CDR1 and CDR2: SGHTA, FQGTGA.

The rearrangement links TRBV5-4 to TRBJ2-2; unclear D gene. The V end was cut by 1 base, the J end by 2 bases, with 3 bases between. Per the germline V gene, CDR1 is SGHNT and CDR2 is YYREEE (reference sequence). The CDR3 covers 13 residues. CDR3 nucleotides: TGTGCCAGCAGCTTGATAAACACCGGGGAGCTGTTTTTT. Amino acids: CASSLINTGELFF.

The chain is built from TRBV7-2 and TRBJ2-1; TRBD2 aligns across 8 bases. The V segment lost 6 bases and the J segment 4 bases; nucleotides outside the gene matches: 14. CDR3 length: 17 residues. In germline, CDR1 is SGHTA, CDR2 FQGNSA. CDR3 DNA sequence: TGTGCCAGCAGACCCACCGCCCTCAGCGGGAGTTACAATGAGCAGTTCTTC. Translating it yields CASRPTALSGSYNEQFF.

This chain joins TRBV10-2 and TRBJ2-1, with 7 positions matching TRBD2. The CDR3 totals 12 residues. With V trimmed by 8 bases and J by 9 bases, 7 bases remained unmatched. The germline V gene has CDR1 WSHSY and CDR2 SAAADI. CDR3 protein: CASEAGPAEQFF. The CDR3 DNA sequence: TGCGCCAGCGAAGCGGGACCAGCTGAGCAGTTCTTC.

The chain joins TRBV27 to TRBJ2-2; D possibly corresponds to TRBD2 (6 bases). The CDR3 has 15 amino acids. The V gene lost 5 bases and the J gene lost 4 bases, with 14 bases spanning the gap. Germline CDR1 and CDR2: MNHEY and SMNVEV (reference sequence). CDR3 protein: CASSQGLTFTGELFF. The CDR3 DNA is TGTGCCAGCAGTCAGGGACTTACTTTCACCGGGGAGCTGTTTTTT.

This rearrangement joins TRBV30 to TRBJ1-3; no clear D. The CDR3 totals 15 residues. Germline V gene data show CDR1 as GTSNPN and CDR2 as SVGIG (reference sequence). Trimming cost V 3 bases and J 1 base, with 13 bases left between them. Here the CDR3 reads CAWRGSRFSGNTIYF. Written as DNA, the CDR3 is TGTGCCTGGAGGGGGTCCCGGTTTTCTGGAAACACCATATATTTT.

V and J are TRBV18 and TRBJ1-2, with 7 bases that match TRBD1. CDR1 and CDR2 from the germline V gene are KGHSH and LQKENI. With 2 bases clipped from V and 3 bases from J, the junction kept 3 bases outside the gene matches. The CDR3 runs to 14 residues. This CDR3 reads CASSPSGGDYGYTF. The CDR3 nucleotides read TGTGCCAGCTCACCATCAGGGGGTGACTATGGCTACACCTTC.

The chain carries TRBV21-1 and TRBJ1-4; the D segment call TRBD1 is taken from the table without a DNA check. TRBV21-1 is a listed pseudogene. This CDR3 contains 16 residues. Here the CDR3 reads CANTTGRRPTNEKLFF. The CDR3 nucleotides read TGTGCCAACACAACAGGGAGACGGCCAACTAATGAAAAACTGTTTTTT.

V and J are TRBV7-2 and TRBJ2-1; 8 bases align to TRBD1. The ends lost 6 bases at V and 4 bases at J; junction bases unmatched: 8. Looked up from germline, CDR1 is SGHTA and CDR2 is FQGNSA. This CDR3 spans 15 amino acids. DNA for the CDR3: TGTGCCAGCAGAACCGGGACAGGCATGTACAATGAGCAGTTCTTC. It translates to CASRTGTGMYNEQFF. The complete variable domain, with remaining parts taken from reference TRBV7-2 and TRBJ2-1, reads GAGVSQSPSNKVTEKGKDVELRCDPISGHTALYWYRQSLGQGLEFLIYFQGNSAPDKSGLPSDRFSAERTGGSVSTLTIQRTQQEDSAVYLCASRTGTGMYNEQFFGPGTRLTVL.

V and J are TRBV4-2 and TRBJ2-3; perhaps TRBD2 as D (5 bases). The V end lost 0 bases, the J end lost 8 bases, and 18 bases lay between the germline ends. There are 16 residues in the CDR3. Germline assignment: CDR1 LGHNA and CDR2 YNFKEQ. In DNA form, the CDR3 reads TGTGCCAGCAGCCAAGATTTGGGTCCCTACGGAGGTACGCAGTATTTT. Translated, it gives CASSQDLGPYGGTQYF.

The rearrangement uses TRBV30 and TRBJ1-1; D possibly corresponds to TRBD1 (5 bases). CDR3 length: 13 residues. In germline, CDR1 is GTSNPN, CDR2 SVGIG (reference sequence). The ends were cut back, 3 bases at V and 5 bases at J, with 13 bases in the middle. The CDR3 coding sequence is TGTGCCTGGAGGGGGCTGGGTGGGACTGAAGCTTTCTTT. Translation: CAWRGLGGTEAFF.

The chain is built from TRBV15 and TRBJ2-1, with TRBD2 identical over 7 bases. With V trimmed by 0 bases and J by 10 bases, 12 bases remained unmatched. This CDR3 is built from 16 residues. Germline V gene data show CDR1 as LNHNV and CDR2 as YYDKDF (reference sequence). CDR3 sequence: CATSRDWGSGPAEQFF. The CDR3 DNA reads TGTGCCACCAGCAGAGATTGGGGTAGCGGGCCGGCGGAGCAGTTCTTC.